These 23 T cell receptor beta chains were all obtained from the same sample, sequenced in a study of cytomegalovirus exposure and HLA in healthy donors. The method was immunoSEQ multiplex PCR; TCRdb's version includes in-frame clones alone and lacks a portion of them. This table has about 160,000 clones, about 85% appearing once. Sequencing was done on a sample of PBMCs. These receptors were collected from a man aged 25 to 40 in good health and CMV-seropositive.

V gene TRBV7-3 combines with J gene TRBJ2-3, with 11 bases that match TRBD2. After removal of 5 bases from V and 6 bases from J, the junction contained 13 bases not matched to a gene. The CDR3 runs to 17 residues. Germline assignment: CDR1 SGHTA and CDR2 FQGTGA. CDR3 DNA: TGTGCCAGCAGCCCCAAGACTAGCGGGGCCACCCGGGATACGCAGTATTTT. Its protein is CASSPKTSGATRDTQYF.

V is TRBV9 and J is TRBJ1-3; D remains ambiguous. Germline V gene data show CDR1 as SGDLS and CDR2 as YYNGEE. This CDR3 comprises 14 residues. The V end was cut by 0 bases, the J end by 13 bases, with 17 bases between. The CDR3 spells CASSVVGSPETIYF. In nucleotides, the CDR3 is TGTGCCAGCAGCGTAGTCGGTAGCCCAGAAACAATATATTTT.

The V gene is TRBV18, the J gene TRBJ1-3; a weak D match, TRBD1 (6 bases). V lost 3 bases, J lost 0 bases, and 12 bases lay in between. CDR3 length: 16 amino acids. The germline gives CDR1 KGHSH, CDR2 LQKENI. CDR3 sequence reads: CASSPLQGRSGNTIYF. As DNA, the CDR3 is TGTGCCAGCTCACCGTTACAGGGTCGCTCTGGAAACACCATATATTTT. Using reference TRBV18 and TRBJ1-3 for the parts outside the CDR3, the full variable domain is NAGVMQNPRHLVRRRGQEARLRCSPMKGHSHVYWYRQLPEEGLKFMVYLQKENIIDESGMPKERFSAEFPKEGPSILRIQQVVRGDSAAYFCASSPLQGRSGNTIYFGEGSWLTVV.

This chain uses TRBV19 with TRBJ2-4, with TRBD1 identical over 11 bases. Germline CDR1 reads LNHDA; CDR2 reads SQIVND (reference sequence). V dropped 4 bases and J dropped 3; count of bases not matched to a gene: 5. The CDR3 sequence is 16 residues long. The CDR3 protein is CASSKGQGEGKNIQYF. The CDR3 nucleotides read TGTGCCAGTAGTAAGGGACAGGGGGAAGGCAAAAACATTCAGTACTTC.

The chain couples TRBV5-1 to TRBJ2-5; a weak D match, TRBD2 (5 bases). CDR3 length: 14 amino acids. CDR1 is SGHRS, CDR2 YFSETQ, per germline. Trimming pared 0 bases from V and 5 bases from J, leaving 11 bases between. CDR3 bases: TGCGCCAGCAGCTTGGGGGAGAGCCGGGAGACCCAGTACTTC. It encodes CASSLGESRETQYF.

This chain links TRBV30 with TRBJ2-3, with TRBD2 matching 7 bases. The CDR3 spans 14 residues. Germline V CDR1 and CDR2: GTSNPN, SVGIG (reference sequence). J was trimmed by 7 bases and V by 3 bases; bases with no gene match: 10. The CDR3 here is CAWRGGTGFNTQYF. The CDR3 bases are TGTGCCTGGAGGGGAGGGACTGGCTTCAATACGCAGTATTTT.

The J gene is TRBJ1-2, the V gene TRBV18; D gene unclear. The germline CDR1 and CDR2 sequences are KGHSH and LQKENI. With 1 base removed from V and 8 bases from J, the gap between germline ends came to 11 bases. This CDR3 is built from 13 residues. As DNA, the CDR3 is TGTGCCAGCTCACCACGCGGGGAGGACGGCTACACCTTC. Amino acid sequence: CASSPRGEDGYTF.

V gene TRBV11-3 combines with J gene TRBJ2-7; a weak D match, TRBD1 (5 bases). Germline CDR1 reads SGHNT; CDR2 reads YENEEA. The V and J ends lost 1 base and 6 bases respectively, with 10 bases between them. This CDR3 comprises 13 residues. The CDR3 reads CASSLAGPTEQYF. The CDR3 DNA follows: TGTGCCAGCAGCTTAGCAGGGCCTACCGAGCAGTACTTC.

The V call is TRBV7-9, the J call TRBJ2-1; a possible D gene is TRBD2 (5 bases). The germline gives CDR1 SEHNR, CDR2 FQNEAQ (reference sequence). Trimming took 3 bases from V and 7 from J, leaving 7 bases between them. This CDR3 has 12 residues. The CDR3 is CASSLGDNEQFF. The DNA of the CDR3 is TGTGCCAGCAGCTTGGGAGATAATGAGCAGTTCTTC.

The V call is TRBV29-1, the J call TRBJ1-5; maybe TRBD1 (6 bases). The germline V gene has CDR1 SQVTM and CDR2 ANQGSEA. Trimming took 7 bases from V and 1 from J, leaving 17 bases between them. The CDR3 consists of 15 residues. The DNA of the CDR3 is TGCAGCGCCATGGAGGGGGGGGGAAGCAATCAGCCCCAGCATTTT. This encodes CSAMEGGGSNQPQHF. Filled out from reference TRBV29-1 and TRBJ1-5, the complete variable domain reads SAVISQKPSRDICQRGTSLTIQCQVDSQVTMMFWYRQQPGQSLTLIATANQGSEATYESGFVIDKFPISRPNLTFSTLTVSNMSPEDSSIYLCSAMEGGGSNQPQHFGDGTRLSIL.

This clone appeared once. This sequence joins TRBV15 and TRBJ1-5; maybe TRBD1 (5 bases). Germline loops: CDR1 LNHNV, CDR2 YYDKDF (reference sequence). V lost 0 bases and J 5 bases, leaving 11 bases between the germline ends. This CDR3 region has 15 residues. The CDR3 DNA reads as TGTGCCACCAGCAGAGATTTGGGGGGTGATCAGCCCCAGCATTTT. This codes for CATSRDLGGDQPQHF.

This chain links TRBV14 with TRBJ2-5; no definite D call. There are 14 residues in the CDR3. The V end lost 2 bases, the J end lost 7 bases, and 14 bases lay between the germline ends. From germline, CDR1 is SGHDN and CDR2 FVKESK. The CDR3: CASSQIWAGRTQYF. Here the CDR3 DNA reads TGTGCCAGCAGCCAAATTTGGGCAGGAAGGACCCAGTACTTC.

CDR3 DNA: TGCGCCAGCAGCCAAGATCGCGGCGTGAACACTGAAGCTTTCTTT. Translating it yields CASSQDRGVNTEAFF. This chain uses TRBV4-3 with TRBJ1-1; D remains unclear. The germline V gene has CDR1 LGHNA and CDR2 YSLEER. The V end lost 0 bases, the J end lost 0 bases, and 8 bases lay between the germline ends. The CDR3 extends over 15 amino acids.

The genes are TRBV18 and TRBJ1-1; 10 bases map to TRBD1. CDR1 is KGHSH, CDR2 LQKENI, per germline. Unmatched junction bases numbered 7, after V lost 1 base and J lost 5 bases. The CDR3 consists of 16 residues. CDR3 sequence: CASSPRGTGAGTEAFF. For the CDR3, the DNA is TGTGCCAGCTCACCACGAGGGACAGGGGCGGGGACTGAAGCTTTCTTT.

This chain uses TRBV7-3 with TRBJ2-2, with D possibly being TRBD1 (7 bases). Germline CDR1 is SGHTA and CDR2 is FQGTGA. The CDR3 runs 15 residues. V lost 1 base and J lost 13, with 19 bases in between. CDR3 loop: CASSLIGGGPARLFF. The CDR3 nucleotides read TGTGCCAGCAGCTTAATAGGAGGGGGCCCCGCTCGGCTGTTTTTT. Variable domain in full (rest from reference TRBV7-3 and TRBJ2-2): GAGVSQTPSNKVTEKGKYVELRCDPISGHTALYWYRQSLGQGPEFLIYFQGTGAADDSGLPNDRFFAVRPEGSVSTLKIQRTERGDSAVYLCASSLIGGGPARLFFGEGSRLTVL.

The J gene is TRBJ2-1, the V gene TRBV4-1; 8 nucleotides line up with TRBD2. Germline values: CDR1 MGHRA, CDR2 YSYEKL. The V segment lost 0 bases and the J segment 4 bases; nucleotides outside the gene matches: 8. CDR3 length: 17 residues. For the CDR3, the DNA is TGCGCCAGCAGCCAAGATAGTGCGGGGGGACCGTACAATGAGCAGTTCTTC. This sequence encodes CASSQDSAGGPYNEQFF.

The chain uses TRBV4-1 and TRBJ1-4; perhaps TRBD1 as D (5 bases). This CDR3 has 16 amino acids. CDR1 and CDR2 from the germline V gene are MGHRA and YSYEKL. Trimming took off 0 bases at V and 3 bases at J, with 11 bases between the two ends. CDR3 loop: CASSQDWQGANEKLFF. In nucleotides, the CDR3 is TGCGCCAGCAGCCAAGATTGGCAGGGTGCTAATGAAAAACTGTTTTTT.

CDR3 coding DNA: TGTGCCAGCAGTAGAATGACAGTGAGCACAGATACGCAGTATTTT. This gives the protein CASSRMTVSTDTQYF. The chain links TRBV27 to TRBJ2-3; D may be TRBD1 (5 bases). This CDR3 region has 15 residues. The germline V and J ends were trimmed by 5 bases and 0 bases, with 12 bases remaining between them. CDR1 and CDR2 from the germline V gene are MNHEY and SMNVEV (reference sequence).

V gene TRBV7-3 combines with J gene TRBJ2-7, with 7 bases that match TRBD2. Trimming cost V 5 bases and J 0 bases; bases outside gene matches: 7. The CDR3 has 15 amino acids. Germline assignment: CDR1 SGHTA and CDR2 FQGTGA. The CDR3 sequence: CASSPSGASSYEQYF. As DNA, the CDR3 is TGTGCCAGCAGCCCCAGCGGGGCGAGCTCCTACGAGCAGTACTTC.

The chain is built from TRBV4-3 and TRBJ2-7; TRBD1 agrees at 12 bases. V shed 1 base and J 4 bases; nucleotides not matched to a gene: 2. The CDR3 totals 15 residues. Germline V CDR1 and CDR2: LGHNA, YSLEER. This CDR3 reads CASSQGDRGLYEQYF. CDR3 sequence (DNA): TGCGCCAGCAGCCAAGGGGACAGGGGGCTTTACGAGCAGTACTTC.

This chain connects TRBV27 to TRBJ2-1; 13 bases are shared with TRBD2. The CDR3 runs 17 residues. CDR1 is MNHEY, CDR2 SMNVEV, per germline (reference sequence). Trimming took 5 bases from V and 2 from J; bases not matched to a gene: 6. CDR3: CASSTSGGAGTYNEQFF. DNA of the CDR3: TGTGCCAGCAGTACTAGCGGGGGGGCGGGAACCTACAATGAGCAGTTCTTC.

Concerning this clone: This CDR3 is also generated by other DNA sequences in the sample. The chain links TRBV6-5 to TRBJ2-7; D is ambiguous. The CDR3 is made up of 13 amino acids. CDR1 is MNHEY, CDR2 SVGAGI, per germline. Trimming shortened V by 0 bases and J by 1 base, and 4 bases separated the two germline ends. In DNA, the CDR3 is TGTGCCAGCAGTTACTCCTTATCCTACGAGCAGTACTTC. Its protein is CASSYSLSYEQYF.

This chain links TRBV5-1 with TRBJ2-3, with TRBD1 matching 8 bases. J was trimmed by 1 base and V by 3 bases; bases with no gene match: 4. Germline CDR1 and CDR2: SGHRS and YFSETQ. This CDR3 region has 15 residues. Here the CDR3 reads CASSYQGAGTDTQYF. Written as DNA, the CDR3 is TGCGCCAGCAGCTACCAGGGGGCTGGCACAGATACGCAGTATTTT.